A single T cell receptor (beta chain) is shown here with its context. No antigen is known for it. No much larger clonotype is one base removed from it; base qualities were not supplied. To prepare the library, the immunoSEQ multiplex PCR assay was applied. The multiplex PCR relied on a mix of 60 forward primers for TCR Vbeta segments and 13 reverse primers for TCR Jbeta segments. The CDR3 region of rearranged TCR beta genes was amplified from genomic DNA with a multiplex PCR assay. On the Illumina HiSeq System, the amplified TCR beta libraries were sequenced as 87-base-pair reads. In the paper's pipeline: A later analysis tallied around 82 million unique TCR beta chains across the 666 repertoires, and around 9.9 million of those chains were shared by two or more donors. To remove PCR and sequencing errors, raw reads were error-corrected and collapsed into unique sequences using a nearest-neighbor algorithm that merged closely related sequences. CDR3 sequences were aligned to IMGT reference sequences to assign V, D and J gene segments. For a sequence to be retained, a match of at least six nucleotides was required to both a V gene segment and a J gene segment. A rearrangement was called productive if the CDR3 had no stop codons and remained in frame with V and J, and every other rearrangement was called non-productive. Following IMGT convention, CDR3 was defined as the stretch from the second conserved V-encoded cysteine to the conserved J-encoded phenylalanine. Sequences without an unambiguous match to a single V gene segment were excluded from the earlier analysis of approximately 560 of the donors. In an earlier analysis of approximately 610 of the donors, V segments were called functional above 56.7% productive rearrangements and were called segregating when the between-donor standard deviation exceeded 5%. A statistical classification framework was built to diagnose cytomegalovirus status from the catalog of TCR beta chain sequences. In a later analysis, TCR nucleotide sequences were compared against IMGT/GENE-DB human TR gene sequences so that V and J genes could be assigned. A later analysis assigned CDR3 sequences and most-parsimonious VDJ recombination scenarios with the TCRdist pipeline. A later analysis defined each TCR beta chain by its CDR3 amino acid sequence plus V-gene family, and excluded reads lacking a unique V-gene family. In a later analysis, around 650 highly shared, low-generation-probability nucleotide sequences were removed to address suspected cross-contamination and a sequencing artifact. For each public chain, a later analysis derived a clonal expansion index from normalized ranks of inferred template counts within each repertoire. A later analysis computed generation probabilities with a VDJ recombination model fitted to out-of-frame rearrangements, and checked the results against IGoR. A later analysis scored TCR-TCR, TCR-HLA and TCR-CMV co-occurrence with hypergeometric tests, applying a repertoire-size bias correction to TCR pairs. In a later analysis, false discovery rates were estimated by permuting HLA or CMV assignments 20 times. A later analysis grouped co-occurring TCRs with DBSCAN, adding TCRdist sequence similarity when clustering within HLA-allele-positive subsets. Repertoires with fewer than 30,000 or more than 120,000 public chains were left out of co-occurrence clustering, as were a few repertoires with anomalous nucleotide sharing. The immuneACCESS repertoire file appears here via TCRdb, limited to in-frame rearrangements. These files lack a portion of the clones; in checked studies, under half of the deficit traces to unresolved V genes, and the cause of the others is not known. V, J and clone size are those of that table, while D and trimming were read from the DNA. For this sample the table gives nearly 65,000 clones, of which approximately 76% were detected only once. The ten largest clonotypes hold 5.4% of the sample.

The entry originates in a study of cytomegalovirus exposure and HLA in healthy donors (dated by TCRdb to about 2017). Some background on the complete study: In an earlier analysis of under 750 of the donors, roughly 300 Gb of sequence data and 100 million or so unique TCR beta sequences from approximately 180 million T cells were reported. An early release covering roughly 580 HLA-typed donors comprised approximately 290 gigabases of sequencing data and approximately 80 million unique TCR sequences. The genetic ancestry cluster associated with self-reported Caucasian donors included 81% of the roughly 380 genotyped donors. The aim of the study was to test whether cataloging public T cell receptors could identify signatures of past pathogen exposure. Using immunosequencing, the study profiled T cell repertoires from 640 or so subjects and related those repertoires to cytomegalovirus serostatus. A separate validation cohort of more than 100 different subjects was used in addition to the roughly 720-subject first cohort. The study combined high-throughput TCR immunosequencing, statistical association of individual TCRs with disease status, and machine learning to predict cytomegalovirus infection status. To study patterns of TCR occurrence, a later analysis re-analyzed previously published TCR beta repertoires from around 670 donors and added high-resolution HLA genotyping. Rather than drawing on any new phenotypic data, the later analysis identified candidate immune exposures from TCR beta sequences and the way those sequences occurred across donors. To decide whether each TCR beta V gene segment behaved as functional or pseudogenic, an earlier analysis of some 600 of the donors relied on high-throughput TCR beta sequencing. Donor age, sex, ethnicity and CMV serostatus were compiled alongside the repertoire data. Genome-wide SNP genotypes for about 65% of the 666 donors were used in a later genetic analysis, which treated that subset as a discovery cohort. Every discovery cohort repertoire had been produced on one sequencing platform. HLA typing covered class I and class II loci at four-digit resolution. The number of typed donors differed by locus: about 620-630 for A, B, C, DRB1 and DQB1; 500 to 550 for DQA1; over 600 for DPA1; and some 450 for DPB1. Four to six DR-DQ haplotypes were handled as single units for association and clustering, since linkage in the cohort was strong. Among roughly 400 genotyped donors of the cohort, an average of roughly 230,000 unique TCR beta nucleotide sequences was sequenced per donor, of which roughly 17% were non-productive. What the research found in general, with its limitations: According to a later genetic analysis, donors in an Asian-associated ancestry cluster had fewer N-insertions in productive TCRs than the approximately 710-donor mean. Because HLA typing was unavailable for some donors at each locus, only the typed subset was used in association tests. A cluster of highly shared sequence variants was judged likely to be a technical artifact of the sequencing pipeline. Most TCR sequences were observed very rarely across donors, whereas some public TCRs were present in many individuals. It was suggested by the authors that the approach could potentially be generalized to other disease states and immunological phenotypes. Sequencing depth was assumed to be roughly uniform across donors in the presence/absence analyses, though that assumption may not hold. The classifier was reported to diagnose cytomegalovirus status with high specificity and sensitivity in both the original cohort and the validation cohort. Only TCR beta chains were sequenced in this cohort, and the absence of alpha or paired-chain data limited detectable features. In a later analysis, several top co-occurrence clusters were reported to appear linked to parvovirus B19, influenza, CMV and Epstein-Barr virus. A further reported finding was that TCR beta sequences accurately predicted the HLA-A and HLA-B alleles for most subjects in the first cohort. When HLA alleles, especially DR and DQ, strongly co-occurred, TCR associations were difficult to assign to individual alleles. In a later analysis, HLA-associated TCR beta chains were found to be more clonally expanded and to have lower generation probabilities than equally common non-associated chains. Specific HLA alleles were associated with roughly 16,000 TCR beta sequences at a false discovery rate of 0.05 in a later analysis. The study listed 164 TCR beta chains as associated with cytomegalovirus. The earlier analysis of 587 of the donors excluded roughly 17 rarely observed V segments, including chromosome 9 orphons, because counts were too low. Correlated functional status among segregating V segments might be attributable to linkage disequilibrium, but an unknown experimental factor could not be ruled out. A later analysis found that TCR association rates varied across HLA loci, with DRB1 alleles showing the most associated TCRs and HLA-C alleles the fewest. In an earlier analysis of fewer than 750 of the donors, most TCR beta V segments were observed in productive rearrangements about 87% or about 30% of the time, broadly matching IMGT annotations. For the cohort, immune exposure information was limited to CMV serostatus. According to a later analysis, most CMV-associated TCR beta chains appeared to be HLA-restricted, and the HLA associations seemed to be driven largely by CMV exposure. In a later genetic analysis, a missense DCLRE1C variant was associated with V-gene and J-gene trimming of TCR beta chains, and the association was replicated in an independent cohort. A few of the identified cytomegalovirus-associated TCR beta chains were confirmed in vitro to be specific for cytomegalovirus antigens.

The cohort comprised fewer than 750 healthy bone marrow donors. All cohort members were sampled while nominally healthy, although unrecorded immune exposures were likely present. The donor tested CMV seronegative, placing the donor among the 350 or so seronegative members of the cohort. Every donor gave a peripheral blood sample, and the peripheral blood mononuclear cells from that sample were used for TCR beta sequencing. The Qiagen DNeasy Blood Extraction Kit was used to extract genomic DNA from the blood cell samples. The sequence derives from a man aged 45-65 years in good health and CMV-seronegative. The specimen was PBMCs.

The CDR3 is CASSPEGLGTQYF. The DNA sequence is as follows: TGTGCCAGCAGCCCAGAAGGACTAGGGACCCAGTACTTC. The chain is made from TRBV7-3 and TRBJ2-5, with 7 bases matching TRBD2. From the cysteine up to the phenylalanine, the CDR3 has a length of 13 residues. Left in the record is the CDR3 DNA by itself, 39 bases read in frame from the first base. After removal of 5 bases from V and 7 bases from J, the junction retains 7 bases not matched to a gene. CDR1 and CDR2 are drawn from the germline V gene: SGHTA, FQGTGA.